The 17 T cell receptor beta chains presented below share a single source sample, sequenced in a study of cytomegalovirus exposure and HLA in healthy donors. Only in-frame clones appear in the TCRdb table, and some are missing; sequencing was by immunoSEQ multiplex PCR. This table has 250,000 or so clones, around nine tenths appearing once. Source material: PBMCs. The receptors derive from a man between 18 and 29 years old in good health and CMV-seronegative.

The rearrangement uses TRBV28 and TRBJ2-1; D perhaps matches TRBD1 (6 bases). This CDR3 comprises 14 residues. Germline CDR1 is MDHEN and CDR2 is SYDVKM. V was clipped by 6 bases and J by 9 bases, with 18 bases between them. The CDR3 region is CASSQIGTLSEQFF. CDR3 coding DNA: TGTGCCAGCAGCCAAATCGGGACATTAAGTGAGCAGTTCTTC.

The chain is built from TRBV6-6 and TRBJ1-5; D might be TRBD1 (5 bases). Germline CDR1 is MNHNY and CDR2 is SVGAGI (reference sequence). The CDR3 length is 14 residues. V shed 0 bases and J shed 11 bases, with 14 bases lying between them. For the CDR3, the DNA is TGTGCCAGCAGTTACTCGAACCCAGGGAGGGCCCAGCATTTT. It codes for CASSYSNPGRAQHF.

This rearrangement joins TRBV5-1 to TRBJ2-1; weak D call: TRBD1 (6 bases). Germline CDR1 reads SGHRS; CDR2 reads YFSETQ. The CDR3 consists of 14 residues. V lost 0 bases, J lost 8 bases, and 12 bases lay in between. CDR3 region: CASSLGTGGHEQFF. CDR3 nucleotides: TGCGCCAGCAGCTTGGGGACTGGGGGCCATGAGCAGTTCTTC.

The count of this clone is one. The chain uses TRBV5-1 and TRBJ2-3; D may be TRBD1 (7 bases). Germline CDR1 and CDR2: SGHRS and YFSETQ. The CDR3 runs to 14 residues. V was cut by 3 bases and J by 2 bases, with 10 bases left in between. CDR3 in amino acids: CASSSGGTTDTQYF. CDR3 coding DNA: TGCGCCAGCAGCTCAGGGGGGACCACAGATACGCAGTATTTT. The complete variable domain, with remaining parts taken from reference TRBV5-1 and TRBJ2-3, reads KAGVTQTPRYLIKTRGQQVTLSCSPISGHRSVSWYQQTPGQGLQFLFEYFSETQRNKGNFPGRFSGRQFSNSRSEMNVSTLELGDSALYLCASSSGGTTDTQYFGPGTRLTVL.

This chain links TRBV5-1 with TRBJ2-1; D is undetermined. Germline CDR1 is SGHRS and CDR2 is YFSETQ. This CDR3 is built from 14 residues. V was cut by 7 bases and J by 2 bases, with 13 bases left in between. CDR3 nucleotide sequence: TGCGCCAGCCTCTCAACCAGGCCCTACAATGAGCAGTTCTTC. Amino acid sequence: CASLSTRPYNEQFF.

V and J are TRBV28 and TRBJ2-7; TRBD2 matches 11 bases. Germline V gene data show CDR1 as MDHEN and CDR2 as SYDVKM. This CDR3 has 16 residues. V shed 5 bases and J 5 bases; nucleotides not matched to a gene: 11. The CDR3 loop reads CASSPPLAGGTHEQYF. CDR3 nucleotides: TGTGCCAGCAGTCCGCCCCTAGCGGGGGGTACCCACGAGCAGTACTTC.

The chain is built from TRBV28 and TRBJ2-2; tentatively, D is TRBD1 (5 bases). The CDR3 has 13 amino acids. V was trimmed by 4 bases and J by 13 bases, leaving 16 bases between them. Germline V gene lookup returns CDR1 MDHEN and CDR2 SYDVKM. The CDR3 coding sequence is TGTGCCAGCAGTTCAGCCCAGGGTCTCGGGCTGTTTTTT. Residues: CASSSAQGLGLFF. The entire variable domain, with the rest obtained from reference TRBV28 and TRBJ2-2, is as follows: DVKVTQSSRYLVKRTGEKVFLECVQDMDHENMFWYRQDPGLGLRLIYFSYDVKMKEKGDIPEGYSVSREKKERFSLILESASTNQTSMYLCASSSAQGLGLFFGEGSRLTVL.

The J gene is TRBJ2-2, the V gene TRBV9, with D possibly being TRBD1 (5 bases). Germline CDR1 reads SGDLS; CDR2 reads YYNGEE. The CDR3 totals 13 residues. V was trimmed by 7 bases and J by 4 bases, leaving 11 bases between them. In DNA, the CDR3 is TGTGCCAGCTCAAGACAGCTCACCGGGGAGCTGTTTTTT. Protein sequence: CASSRQLTGELFF. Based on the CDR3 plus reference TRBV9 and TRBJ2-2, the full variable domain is DSGVTQTPKHLITATGQRVTLRCSPRSGDLSVYWYQQSLDQGLQFLIQYYNGEERAKGNILERFSAQQFPDLHSELNLSSLELGDSALYFCASSRQLTGELFFGEGSRLTVL.

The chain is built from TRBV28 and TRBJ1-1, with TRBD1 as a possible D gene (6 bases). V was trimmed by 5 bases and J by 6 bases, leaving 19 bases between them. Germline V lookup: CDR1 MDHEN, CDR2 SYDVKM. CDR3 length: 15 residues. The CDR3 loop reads CASSDVRGGRSEAFF. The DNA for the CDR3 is TGTGCCAGCAGTGACGTCAGGGGCGGTAGGTCTGAAGCTTTCTTT.

The CDR3 sequence is CASSRGNQPQHF. The CDR3 coding sequence is TGTGCCAGCTCGAGGGGCAATCAGCCCCAGCATTTT. The gene calls are TRBV18 and TRBJ1-5, with no clear D. The V gene's germline CDR1 is KGHSH and CDR2 LQKENI. V gave up 6 bases and J gave up 2 bases, with 5 bases separating them. There are 12 residues in the CDR3.

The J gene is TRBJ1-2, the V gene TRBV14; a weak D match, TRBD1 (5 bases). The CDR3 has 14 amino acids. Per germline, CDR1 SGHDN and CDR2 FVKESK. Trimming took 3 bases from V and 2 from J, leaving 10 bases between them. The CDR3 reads CASSHLKGNYGYTF. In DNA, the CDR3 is TGTGCCAGCAGCCACCTCAAGGGGAACTATGGCTACACCTTC.

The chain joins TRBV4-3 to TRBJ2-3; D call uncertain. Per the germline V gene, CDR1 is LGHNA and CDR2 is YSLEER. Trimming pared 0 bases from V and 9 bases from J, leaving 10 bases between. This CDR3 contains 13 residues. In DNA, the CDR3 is TGCGCCAGCAGCCAAGATATAGAAGCGACGCAGTATTTT. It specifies CASSQDIEATQYF.

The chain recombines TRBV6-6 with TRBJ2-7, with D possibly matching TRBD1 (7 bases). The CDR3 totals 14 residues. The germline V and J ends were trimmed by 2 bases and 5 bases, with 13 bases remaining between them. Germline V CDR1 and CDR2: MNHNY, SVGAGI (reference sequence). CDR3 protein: CASSYEGASDEQYF. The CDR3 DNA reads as TGTGCCAGCAGTTACGAGGGGGCTAGCGACGAGCAGTACTTC.

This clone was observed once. Here the CDR3 reads CATGGLEAYEQYF. DNA for the CDR3: TGTGCCACCGGGGGACTAGAAGCCTACGAGCAGTACTTC. The chain has TRBV2 and TRBJ2-7, with 8 bases matching TRBD2. From germline, CDR1 is SNHLY and CDR2 FYNNEI. This CDR3 comprises 13 residues. V lost 10 bases to trimming and J lost 2 bases; unmatched junction nucleotides: 7.

The CDR3 sequence: CASSSRYSGANVLTF. In DNA, the CDR3 is TGTGCCAGCAGCTCCAGGTACTCTGGGGCCAACGTCCTGACTTTC. J is TRBJ2-6 and V is TRBV28, with D hard to call. V was shortened by 6 bases and J by 0 bases, with 9 bases between the two germline ends. CDR3 length: 15 amino acids. The V gene's germline CDR1 is MDHEN and CDR2 SYDVKM.

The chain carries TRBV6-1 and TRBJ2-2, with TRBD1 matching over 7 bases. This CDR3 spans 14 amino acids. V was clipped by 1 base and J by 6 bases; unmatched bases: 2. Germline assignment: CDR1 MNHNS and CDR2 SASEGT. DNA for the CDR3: TGTGCCAGCAGTGAAGTAGGACAGGCCGGGGAGCTGTTTTTT. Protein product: CASSEVGQAGELFF.

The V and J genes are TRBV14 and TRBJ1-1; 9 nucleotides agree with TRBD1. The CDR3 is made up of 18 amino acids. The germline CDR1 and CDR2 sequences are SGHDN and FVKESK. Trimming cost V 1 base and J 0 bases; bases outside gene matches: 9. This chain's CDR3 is CASSQVFGTGPMNTEAFF. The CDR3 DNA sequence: TGTGCCAGCAGCCAAGTTTTCGGGACAGGGCCTATGAACACTGAAGCTTTCTTT. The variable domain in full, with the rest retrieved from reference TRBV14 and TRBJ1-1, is EAGVTQFPSHSVIEKGQTVTLRCDPISGHDNLYWYRRVMGKEIKFLLHFVKESKQDESGMPNNRFLAERTGGTYSTLKVQPAELEDSGVYFCASSQVFGTGPMNTEAFFGQGTRLTVV.